These 19 T cell receptor beta chains came from one sample sequenced in a study of blood T cell repertoires in COVID-19. Clones were read by immunoSEQ multiplex PCR, and TCRdb kept only the in-frame ones, dropping some. The sample lists over 100,000 clones; around 84% were seen once. Material for sequencing was PBMCs or T cells enriched from blood (not recorded which). These receptors all stem from a woman aged 25-40 years who had recovered from COVID-19.

The rearrangement uses TRBV7-2 and TRBJ2-3, with D possibly being TRBD2 (5 bases). There are 15 residues in the CDR3. Germline V gives CDR1 SGHTA, CDR2 FQGNSA. Deletions cut 5 bases from V and 4 bases from J, with 16 bases between. The CDR3 bases are TGTGCCAGCAGCCGTAGGTCCACAGCGGCAGATACGCAGTATTTT. The encoded protein is CASSRRSTAADTQYF.

This clone has just one count. This chain connects TRBV3-1 (or the pseudogene TRBV3-2) to TRBJ1-5, with D tentatively TRBD1 (5 bases). The CDR3 consists of 15 residues. V was pared by 0 bases and J by 7 bases, with 13 bases between. CDR1 and CDR2 (germline): LGHDT, YNNKEL (reference sequence). CDR3 loop: CASSQDAAGLQPQHF. The CDR3 bases are TGTGCCAGCAGCCAAGATGCCGCAGGGTTGCAGCCCCAGCATTTT.

The rearrangement links TRBV29-1 to TRBJ2-3; 7 bases fit TRBD2. This CDR3 has 15 amino acids. The germline CDR1 and CDR2 sequences are SQVTM and ANQGSEA. Trimming cost V 6 bases and J 0 bases; bases outside gene matches: 9. The CDR3 region is CSVAGHSGSTDTQYF. The DNA of the CDR3 is TGCAGCGTGGCCGGTCATAGCGGGAGCACAGATACGCAGTATTTT.

The J gene is TRBJ1-6, the V gene TRBV2; tentatively, D is TRBD1 (5 bases). V shed 4 bases and J shed 7 bases, with 14 bases lying between them. Germline V gives CDR1 SNHLY, CDR2 FYNNEI. This CDR3 is 15 amino acids long. The CDR3 region has the DNA TGTGCCAGCAGTGCGCGGGGGGTTAGGAATTCACCCCTCCACTTT. It encodes CASSARGVRNSPLHF.

The CDR3 DNA reads as TGTGCCAGCACCGACAGGGTAGTCGAGCAGTACTTC. Protein: CASTDRVVEQYF. This rearrangement joins TRBV6-5 to TRBJ2-7, with 7 bases aligning to TRBD1. This CDR3 is 12 amino acids long. Germline assignment: CDR1 MNHEY and CDR2 SVGAGI. V dropped 7 bases and J dropped 6; count of bases not matched to a gene: 6.

Only a few counts were recorded for this clone. This chain links TRBV3-1 (or the pseudogene TRBV3-2) with TRBJ2-7; D may be TRBD2 (6 bases). CDR3 length equals 15 residues. Deletions cut 0 bases from V and 2 bases from J, with 11 bases between. Germline values: CDR1 LGHDT, CDR2 YNNKEL (reference sequence). CDR3 nucleotides: TGTGCCAGCAGCCAAGATGTGGCGGGACCCTACGAGCAGTACTTC. Protein: CASSQDVAGPYEQYF.

V usage is TRBV28 and J usage is TRBJ1-5; 8 nucleotides line up with TRBD1. The CDR3 consists of 16 residues. Per germline, CDR1 MDHEN and CDR2 SYDVKM. J was trimmed by 1 base and V by 3 bases; bases with no gene match: 5. CDR3 amino acids: CASSFSWTGSNQPQHF. The CDR3 bases are TGTGCCAGCAGTTTTTCGTGGACAGGGAGCAATCAGCCCCAGCATTTT.

CDR3 loop: CASNEYEQYF. The CDR3, as DNA: TGTGCCAGCAATGAGTACGAGCAGTACTTC. The rearrangement joins TRBV27 to TRBJ2-7; no firm D call. Trimming took off 7 bases at V and 4 bases at J, with 5 bases between the two ends. The CDR3 loop spans 10 amino acids. CDR1 and CDR2 (germline): MNHEY, SMNVEV (reference sequence).

Regarding this clone: The identical CDR3 is also encoded by other nucleotide sequences in the sample. The chain has TRBV28 and TRBJ1-2; D ambiguous. CDR1 and CDR2 from the germline V gene are MDHEN and SYDVKM. The CDR3 is made up of 11 amino acids. The V gene lost 2 bases and the J gene lost 7 bases, with 5 bases spanning the gap. In nucleotides, the CDR3 is TGTGCCAGCAGTTTAAGAGGTGGCTACACCTTC. Its translation is CASSLRGGYTF.

V gene TRBV9 combines with J gene TRBJ2-1; D perhaps matches TRBD1 (6 bases). V was pared by 4 bases and J by 10 bases, with 12 bases between. Germline V gene sequence: CDR1 SGDLS, CDR2 YYNGEE. The CDR3 runs 12 residues. CDR3 nucleotide sequence: TGTGCCAGCAGCTCCTGGGGGACAGAGCAGTTCTTC. It yields the protein CASSSWGTEQFF.

The V and J genes are TRBV4-2 and TRBJ1-2; D gene unclear. Germline V gene sequence: CDR1 LGHNA, CDR2 YNFKEQ. The ends were cut back, 0 bases at V and 9 bases at J, with 11 bases in the middle. The CDR3 covers 13 residues. The chain's CDR3 is CASSQDVTGRYTF. The CDR3, as DNA: TGTGCCAGCAGCCAAGATGTAACTGGGCGCTACACCTTC.

The chain is built from TRBV13 and TRBJ1-3, with D hard to call. The CDR3 is 12 residues long. V was clipped by 2 bases and J by 7 bases, with 6 bases between them. In germline, CDR1 is PRHDT, CDR2 FYEKMQ (reference sequence). The CDR3 coding sequence is TGTGCCAGCAGCTTAACTCGGAACACCATATATTTT. This gives the protein CASSLTRNTIYF.

CDR3 sequence (DNA): TGTGCCAGCAGTTTAGGCGGAAGCTACGAGCAGTACTTC. It codes for CASSLGGSYEQYF. This sequence joins TRBV27 and TRBJ2-7; D remains unclear. Germline values: CDR1 MNHEY, CDR2 SMNVEV (reference sequence). V was shortened by 2 bases and J by 3 bases, with 8 bases between the two germline ends. The CDR3 has 13 amino acids.

This clone was picked up one time. The rearrangement links TRBV7-2 to TRBJ2-1; 10 nucleotides align to TRBD1. Germline V gives CDR1 SGHTA, CDR2 FQGNSA. The CDR3 sequence is 16 residues long. Trimming cost V 1 base and J 8 bases; bases outside gene matches: 8. CDR3 in amino acids: CASSLGGTGDGDEQFF. CDR3 nucleotides: TGTGCCAGCAGCTTAGGTGGGACAGGGGACGGCGATGAGCAGTTCTTC.

The chain links TRBV5-6 to TRBJ2-2; D ambiguous. The CDR3 has 15 amino acids. The germline V gene encodes CDR1 SGHDT and CDR2 YYEEEE. Deletions cut 2 bases from V and 3 bases from J, with 11 bases between. The CDR3 DNA reads as TGTGCCAGCAGCTTTTGGCAGGATGACACCGGGGAGCTGTTTTTT. This translates into CASSFWQDDTGELFF.

The V call is TRBV7-9, the J call TRBJ2-3; a weak D match, TRBD1 (6 bases). The CDR3 covers 12 residues. CDR1 is SEHNR, CDR2 FQNEAQ, per germline (reference sequence). V dropped 6 bases and J dropped 6 bases, with 10 bases sitting between them. CDR3 bases: TGTGCCAGCAGAACAGGGTTTGATACGCAGTATTTT. It is translated as CASRTGFDTQYF.

A single count supports this clone. CDR3 protein: CASSPTGATGELFF. CDR3 nucleotide sequence: TGTGCCAGCAGCCCGACAGGGGCCACCGGGGAGCTGTTTTTT. The V gene is TRBV28, the J gene TRBJ2-2, with 8 bases fitting TRBD1. Germline V gene data show CDR1 as MDHEN and CDR2 as SYDVKM. The V segment lost 6 bases and the J segment 4 bases; nucleotides outside the gene matches: 4. The length of the CDR3 is 14 residues.

The chain recombines TRBV19 with TRBJ1-5, with TRBD1 as a possible D gene (6 bases). This CDR3 spans 14 amino acids. The germline CDR1 and CDR2 sequences are LNHDA and SQIVND (reference sequence). V was clipped by 7 bases and J by 6 bases, with 16 bases between them. Written as DNA, the CDR3 is TGTGCCAGTACCCCGGACAGCCGCCCTCAGCCCCAGCATTTT. Translated: CASTPDSRPQPQHF.

This clone was observed a single time. The V call is TRBV5-8, the J call TRBJ2-2, with TRBD2 identical over 7 bases. V gave up 4 bases and J gave up 6 bases; unmatched junction bases: 9. This CDR3 contains 15 residues. Per the germline V gene, CDR1 is SGHTS and CDR2 is YDEGEE. The DNA for the CDR3 is TGTGCCAGCAGCGTGACTAGCTTTGCCGCCGGGGAGCTGTTTTTT. The encoded protein is CASSVTSFAAGELFF.